This TCR beta chain came from a study of T-cell memory formation after mild COVID-19. Findings and limits, study-wide: CD4+ bias marked clones expanding day 15 to 37, unlike balanced contracting clones.

CDR3 size: 14 residues. Trimming left V 0 bases short and J 7 bases short, with 12 bases between. CDR1 DFQATT and CDR2 SNEGSKA come from the germline V gene (reference sequence). TCRdb ran MiXCR on the 5' RACE reads and lists one entry per CDR3 protein. The data hold around 45,000 distinct CDR3 sequences, with approximately 9.6% observed a single time. This clonotype is deemed medium-sized. Its antigen is unidentified. The chain employs TRBV20-1 and TRBJ2-2, with D perhaps being TRBD1 or TRBD2 (5 bases each). This clonotype was sampled from an adult woman who had mild COVID-19 (a few samples of this study predate the infection). Cell type and time point are not known. Material: PBMCs or a T cell subset sorted from them (not recorded which). CDR3 DNA: TGCAGTGCTAGAGATGGCAGGGAGAACGGGGAGCTGTTTTTT. It specifies CSARDGRENGELFF.